A single sample gave rise to the 17 T cell receptor beta chains below, sequenced in a study of cytomegalovirus exposure and HLA in healthy donors. The PCR contained 60 Vbeta and 13 Jbeta primers. Here immunoSEQ multiplex PCR was the method, and the copy in TCRdb shows in-frame clones only, minus some. The sample holds under 200,000 clones, around 78% seen once. The sequencing input was PBMCs. These receptors were collected from a woman in her forties or fifties in good health and CMV-seropositive.

The chain joins TRBV2 to TRBJ2-7; TRBD2 matches at 8 bases. Trimming cost V 4 bases and J 6 bases; bases outside gene matches: 11. This CDR3 has 15 amino acids. The germline V gene encodes CDR1 SNHLY and CDR2 FYNNEI. This CDR3 is CASSVGWAGGGEQYF. The CDR3 DNA is TGTGCCAGCAGTGTGGGGTGGGCGGGAGGCGGCGAGCAGTACTTC.

V gene TRBV11-3 combines with J gene TRBJ1-6; D might be TRBD1 (5 bases). V shed 5 bases and J shed 7 bases, with 9 bases lying between them. The CDR3 sequence is 13 residues long. Per germline, CDR1 SGHNT and CDR2 YENEEA. The CDR3 protein is CASSGQGNSPLHF. The CDR3 nucleotides read TGTGCCAGCAGCGGGCAGGGCAATTCACCCCTCCACTTT.

This rearrangement joins TRBV6-5 to TRBJ1-2, with a tentative D call TRBD1 (6 bases). Trimming stripped 6 bases from V and 8 bases from J, with 19 bases between. Germline assignment: CDR1 MNHEY and CDR2 SVGAGI. This CDR3 is 14 amino acids long. In DNA form, the CDR3 reads TGTGCCAGCAGAACTCCACGGGAAGGGGGAGGCTACACCTTC. Its protein product is CASRTPREGGGYTF.

The V and J genes are TRBV7-9 and TRBJ2-2; no firm D call. The CDR3 length is 12 residues. Trimming shortened V by 3 bases and J by 3 bases, and 2 bases separated the two germline ends. Germline V CDR1 and CDR2: SEHNR, FQNEAQ (reference sequence). In DNA form, the CDR3 reads TGTGCCAGCAGCTTCGACACCGGGGAGCTGTTTTTT. This sequence encodes CASSFDTGELFF.

This chain joins TRBV18 and TRBJ1-2; D not resolved. The CDR3 sequence is 15 residues long. Between the trimmed V and J ends, which lost 3 bases and 2 bases, there was a span of 13 bases. The germline CDR1 and CDR2 sequences are KGHSH and LQKENI. The CDR3 bases are TGTGCCAGCTCACCCGGAACAGAGATCAACTATGGCTACACCTTC. Residues: CASSPGTEINYGYTF.

Notes on this clone: Other DNA sequences in this specimen translate into the identical CDR3. This chain joins TRBV25-1 and TRBJ1-2; D remains unclear. Trimming cost V 2 bases and J 4 bases, with 5 bases left between them. The CDR3 extends over 12 amino acids. The germline CDR1 and CDR2 sequences are MGHDK and SYGVNS. CDR3 sequence (DNA): TGTGCCAGCAGTGAAGACTCCTATGGCTACACCTTC. Protein: CASSEDSYGYTF.

The chain combines TRBV7-9 with TRBJ2-3, with D tentatively TRBD2 (6 bases). The CDR3 totals 13 residues. Trimming stripped 5 bases from V and 6 bases from J, with 12 bases between. Germline values: CDR1 SEHNR, CDR2 FQNEAQ (reference sequence). CDR3 sequence (DNA): TGTGCCAGCAGCCCGTCCCTAGCGGATACGCAGTATTTT. Protein product: CASSPSLADTQYF.

The V and J genes are TRBV29-1 and TRBJ2-3; 10 bases fit TRBD2. The CDR3 runs 14 residues. After removal of 4 bases from V and 3 bases from J, the junction contained 4 bases not matched to a gene. The germline V gene encodes CDR1 SQVTM and CDR2 ANQGSEA. The CDR3 DNA reads TGCAGCGTTGCAATAGCGGGGGGAACAGATACGCAGTATTTT. It is translated as CSVAIAGGTDTQYF.

The V gene is TRBV9, the J gene TRBJ2-1; the match to TRBD2 covers 10 bases. Trimming took 2 bases from V and 2 from J; bases not matched to a gene: 4. The CDR3 runs 16 residues. Germline V lookup: CDR1 SGDLS, CDR2 YYNGEE. The CDR3: CASSVDTSGAYNEQFF. For the CDR3, the DNA is TGTGCCAGCAGCGTCGACACTAGCGGGGCCTACAATGAGCAGTTCTTC.

The chain carries TRBV15 and TRBJ2-3, with a weak D call TRBD2 (6 bases). Germline lookup yields CDR1 LNHNV and CDR2 YYDKDF (reference sequence). V dropped 1 base and J dropped 4 bases, with 9 bases sitting between them. The CDR3 consists of 14 residues. CDR3 amino acids: CATSRGGDSDTQYF. The CDR3 nucleotides read TGTGCCACCAGCAGAGGGGGGGACTCAGATACGCAGTATTTT.

This chain uses TRBV2 with TRBJ2-5; weak D call: TRBD2 (5 bases). V was clipped by 7 bases and J by 4 bases, with 13 bases between them. This CDR3 region has 13 residues. The germline CDR1 and CDR2 sequences are SNHLY and FYNNEI. CDR3 residues: CASNLAGRETQYF. CDR3 nucleotides: TGTGCCAGCAACTTGGCGGGCAGAGAGACCCAGTACTTC.

The genes are TRBV5-1 and TRBJ1-4; 7 nucleotides match TRBD1. The CDR3 runs 15 residues. V lost 7 bases and J lost 3; bases outside the gene matches: 9. The germline CDR1 and CDR2 sequences are SGHRS and YFSETQ. The CDR3 loop reads CASALTGDSNEKLFF. The CDR3 nucleotides are TGCGCCAGCGCCTTAACAGGGGATTCTAATGAAAAACTGTTTTTT. The full variable domain, rest sourced from reference TRBV5-1 and TRBJ1-4, is KAGVTQTPRYLIKTRGQQVTLSCSPISGHRSVSWYQQTPGQGLQFLFEYFSETQRNKGNFPGRFSGRQFSNSRSEMNVSTLELGDSALYLCASALTGDSNEKLFFGSGTQLSVL.

This sequence joins TRBV5-1 and TRBJ1-2, with 8 bases lining up with TRBD1. Losses at the gene ends were 3 bases for V and 3 bases for J; bases not matched to a gene: 4. This CDR3 is 14 amino acids long. Germline V lookup: CDR1 SGHRS, CDR2 YFSETQ. The CDR3 loop is CASSSTGGDYGYTF. CDR3 in DNA: TGCGCCAGCAGCTCAACAGGGGGAGACTATGGCTACACCTTC.

The genes are TRBV5-1 and TRBJ1-1, with TRBD1 matching over 8 bases. This CDR3 spans 16 amino acids. CDR1 SGHRS and CDR2 YFSETQ come from the germline V gene. Trimming took 0 bases from V and 4 from J; bases not matched to a gene: 8. The CDR3 DNA sequence: TGCGCCAGCAGCTTGGCCCCAGGGGGCGCGGGCACTGAAGCTTTCTTT. It codes for CASSLAPGGAGTEAFF. Full variable domain (rest looked up from reference TRBV5-1 and TRBJ1-1): KAGVTQTPRYLIKTRGQQVTLSCSPISGHRSVSWYQQTPGQGLQFLFEYFSETQRNKGNFPGRFSGRQFSNSRSEMNVSTLELGDSALYLCASSLAPGGAGTEAFFGQGTRLTVV.

This clone is a singleton in its sample. The chain joins TRBV10-2 to TRBJ2-5; 8 bases agree with TRBD1. This CDR3 contains 14 residues. The junction had 5 bases not matched to a gene; V was cut back by 3 bases and J by 5 bases. Germline assignment: CDR1 WSHSY and CDR2 SAAADI. CDR3: CASSDKRQGETQYF. Here the CDR3 DNA reads TGCGCCAGCAGTGATAAGCGACAGGGGGAGACCCAGTACTTC.

The chain joins TRBV9 to TRBJ2-1; 10 bases match TRBD2. This CDR3 is 20 amino acids long. Losses at the gene ends were 0 bases for V and 7 bases for J; bases not matched to a gene: 19. Germline CDR1 is SGDLS and CDR2 is YYNGEE. In DNA form, the CDR3 reads TGTGCCAGCAGCGTAGCTGAGCGGGGGGGTACTCTTTTTCCACGGAATGAGCAGTTCTTC. It specifies CASSVAERGGTLFPRNEQFF.

V is TRBV5-1 and J is TRBJ2-7, with TRBD1 identical over 7 bases. The CDR3 is 14 amino acids. V gave up 3 bases and J gave up 2 bases; unmatched junction bases: 5. Germline CDR1 SGHRS, CDR2 YFSETQ. The CDR3 sequence is CASSSMTGTYEQYF. DNA for the CDR3: TGCGCCAGCAGCTCGATGACAGGGACCTACGAGCAGTACTTC. The full variable domain, rest sourced from reference TRBV5-1 and TRBJ2-7, is KAGVTQTPRYLIKTRGQQVTLSCSPISGHRSVSWYQQTPGQGLQFLFEYFSETQRNKGNFPGRFSGRQFSNSRSEMNVSTLELGDSALYLCASSSMTGTYEQYFGPGTRLTVT.